The entry that follows covers one TCR beta chain sequence. The antigen is not known. These data are taken from a study of T cell responses to AZD1222 COVID-19 vaccine. Study background: Researchers grouped second doses given at about 4 or about 12 weeks into one pool.

Clones were sequenced by immunoSEQ multiplex PCR, and TCRdb holds only the in-frame ones, with some missing. The data contain 180,000 or so clones, about 90% of them seen just once; the ten biggest clones take up 7.7%. General study points: Among spike-specific TCRs, nearly half reportedly target unmutated variant regions. Repertoires were collected only later (after the peak T cell response had occurred).

V was pared by 5 bases and J by 6 bases, with 7 bases of the junction left unmatched. There are 14 residues in the CDR3. Germline V gene data show CDR1 as SGHNT and CDR2 as YENEEA. The starting material was peripheral blood, obtained on day 0 of AZD1222 vaccination. The sequence came from an adult in good health. This rearrangement joins TRBV11-3 to TRBJ2-7; 10 nucleotides match TRBD1. The CDR3 loop is CASSTGQGSAEQYF. DNA for the CDR3: TGTGCCAGCAGCACGGGACAGGGGTCCGCCGAGCAGTACTTC.